One sample yielded the 27 T cell receptor beta chains listed below, sequenced in a study of blood T cell repertoires in COVID-19. TCRdb keeps only in-frame clones here, not all; method: immunoSEQ multiplex PCR. The table shows about 140,000 clones, with 87% occurring only once. Source material: peripheral blood. The origin of the receptors is a woman in her forties or fifties with acute or convalescent COVID-19.

The chain has TRBV30 and TRBJ2-1; TRBD2 aligns across 8 bases. The CDR3 has 17 amino acids. Germline V gene lookup returns CDR1 GTSNPN and CDR2 SVGIG (reference sequence). V shed 5 bases, J shed 4 bases, and the junction held 16 bases outside the gene matches. CDR3 nucleotide sequence: TGTGCCTGGGTGGGAGAGCGGGGGAGCCTCGAGTACAATGAGCAGTTCTTC. Its translation is CAWVGERGSLEYNEQFF.

CDR3 sequence (DNA): TGTGCCAGCAGCTTAGGGGCACTCCAAGAGACCCAGTACTTC. It is translated as CASSLGALQETQYF. The chain couples TRBV7-7 to TRBJ2-5; D not certain. This CDR3 region has 14 residues. V lost 1 base and J lost 1, with 7 bases in between. The V gene's germline CDR1 is SSHAT and CDR2 FNYEAQ (reference sequence).

This chain connects TRBV7-9 to TRBJ2-7, with 9 bases aligning to TRBD1. The CDR3 covers 15 residues. With V trimmed by 5 bases and J by 0 bases, 5 bases remained unmatched. The V gene's germline CDR1 is SEHNR and CDR2 FQNEAQ (reference sequence). The CDR3 reads CASSKTGGSSYEQYF. CDR3 coding DNA: TGTGCCAGCAGCAAGACAGGGGGAAGCTCCTACGAGCAGTACTTC.

This clone was seen a handful of times. V usage is TRBV18 and J usage is TRBJ1-2, with TRBD1 as a possible D gene (6 bases). V was shortened by 3 bases and J by 1 base, with 15 bases between the two germline ends. This CDR3 is 16 amino acids long. Germline loops: CDR1 KGHSH, CDR2 LQKENI. The CDR3 sequence: CASSPSSGALNYGYTF. CDR3 nucleotides: TGTGCCAGCTCACCGTCTTCAGGGGCGCTTAACTATGGCTACACCTTC. The complete variable domain, with remaining parts taken from reference TRBV18 and TRBJ1-2, reads NAGVMQNPRHLVRRRGQEARLRCSPMKGHSHVYWYRQLPEEGLKFMVYLQKENIIDESGMPKERFSAEFPKEGPSILRIQQVVRGDSAAYFCASSPSSGALNYGYTFGSGTRLTVV.

The genes are TRBV5-1 and TRBJ2-7, with 8 bases lining up with TRBD1. Trimming cost V 1 base and J 5 bases; bases outside gene matches: 8. Germline V lookup: CDR1 SGHRS, CDR2 YFSETQ. This CDR3 has 15 residues. The CDR3 reads CASSLIFQGADEQYF. CDR3 DNA: TGCGCCAGCAGCTTGATATTTCAGGGGGCCGACGAGCAGTACTTC.

CDR3 residues: CASSEWDRGRFDTQYF. The DNA of the CDR3 is TGTGCCAGCAGTGAATGGGACAGGGGGCGATTTGATACGCAGTATTTT. The chain has TRBV6-1 and TRBJ2-3, with TRBD1 identical over 12 bases. J lost 6 bases, V lost 2 bases, and 6 bases had no gene match. CDR1 is MNHNS, CDR2 SASEGT, per germline. CDR3 length: 16 amino acids.

V usage is TRBV3-1 (or the pseudogene TRBV3-2) and J usage is TRBJ1-1, with D unclear. Germline V gene data show CDR1 as LGHDT and CDR2 as YNNKEL (reference sequence). The CDR3 runs to 13 residues. Trimming pared 1 base from V and 1 base from J, leaving 4 bases between. Here the CDR3 DNA reads TGTGCCAGCAGCCAAGTAGAGAACACTGAAGCTTTCTTT. Its protein is CASSQVENTEAFF.

In the case of this clone: Within the sample, other DNA sequences also encode this same CDR3. The V gene is TRBV10-1, the J gene TRBJ2-7; 9 nucleotides align to TRBD1. Germline V gives CDR1 WNHNN, CDR2 SYGVQD (reference sequence). J lost 4 bases, V lost 2 bases, and 3 bases had no gene match. The CDR3 spans 14 residues. The CDR3 region is CASSERTGAYEQYF. CDR3 DNA sequence: TGCGCCAGCAGTGAGCGGACAGGGGCGTACGAGCAGTACTTC.

CDR3 in amino acids: CASSEKGQDVLVGLFF. In nucleotides, the CDR3 is TGTGCCAGCAGTGAGAAGGGACAGGACGTCCTCGTGGGTCTGTTTTTT. The rearrangement links TRBV25-1 to TRBJ1-4, with TRBD1 identical over 8 bases. Losses at the gene ends were 3 bases for V and 14 bases for J; bases not matched to a gene: 17. The V gene's germline CDR1 is MGHDK and CDR2 SYGVNS. The CDR3 has 16 residues.

The J gene is TRBJ2-3, the V gene TRBV9; TRBD2 matches at 9 bases. Germline CDR1 SGDLS, CDR2 YYNGEE. The CDR3 sequence is 16 residues long. The V and J ends lost 4 bases and 1 base, in that order; junction bases with no gene match: 7. The CDR3 reads CASSQKVAGGTDTQYF. CDR3 nucleotide sequence: TGTGCCAGCAGCCAGAAGGTAGCGGGGGGCACAGATACGCAGTATTTT.

The gene calls are TRBV27 and TRBJ2-5; 12 bases map to TRBD2. CDR3 length: 17 amino acids. Unmatched junction bases numbered 12, after V lost 6 bases and J lost 4 bases. CDR1 is MNHEY, CDR2 SMNVEV, per germline (reference sequence). DNA for the CDR3: TGTGCCAGCAGGCATGACTCTAGCGGGAGGGGCGTAGAGACCCAGTACTTC. It encodes CASRHDSSGRGVETQYF.

The J gene is TRBJ2-3, the V gene TRBV3-1 (or the pseudogene TRBV3-2), with 13 bases that match TRBD2. The J segment lost 5 bases and the V segment lost 1 base, leaving 3 bases of the junction unmatched. The germline CDR1 and CDR2 sequences are LGHDT and YNNKEL (reference sequence). This CDR3 is 16 amino acids long. The CDR3 DNA reads TGTGCCAGCAGCCAAGGTGGACTAGCGGGAGTAGATACGCAGTATTTT. Translating gives CASSQGGLAGVDTQYF.

The rearrangement links TRBV5-6 to TRBJ1-5; D uncertain. The CDR3 is 15 amino acids. Trimming removed 0 bases from V and 1 base from J, with 8 bases in between. CDR1 is SGHDT, CDR2 YYEEEE, per germline. CDR3: CASSLVGESNQPQHF. The CDR3 bases are TGTGCCAGCAGCTTGGTCGGGGAGAGCAATCAGCCCCAGCATTTT. Using reference TRBV5-6 and TRBJ1-5 for the parts outside the CDR3, the full variable domain is DAGVTQSPTHLIKTRGQQVTLRCSPKSGHDTVSWYQQALGQGPQFIFQYYEEEERQRGNFPDRFSGHQFPNYSSELNVNALLLGDSALYLCASSLVGESNQPQHFGDGTRLSIL.

This chain uses TRBV7-2 with TRBJ1-2, with D possibly being TRBD1 (5 bases). The CDR3 is made up of 13 amino acids. Germline assignment: CDR1 SGHTA and CDR2 FQGNSA. V lost 5 bases and J 2 bases, leaving 9 bases between the germline ends. CDR3 in DNA: TGTGCCAGCAGCCAGGACATCAACTATGGCTACACCTTC. Protein product: CASSQDINYGYTF.

J is TRBJ2-2 and V is TRBV7-9, with 8 bases aligning to TRBD2. J gave up 3 bases and V 5 bases, and 8 bases lay outside the gene matches. CDR3 size: 16 residues. In germline, CDR1 is SEHNR, CDR2 FQNEAQ (reference sequence). DNA of the CDR3: TGTGCCAGCAGCCAAGGCCGGGAGGGCGACACCGGGGAGCTGTTTTTT. Encoded protein: CASSQGREGDTGELFF.

The V gene is TRBV10-3, the J gene TRBJ1-2; 7 nucleotides line up with TRBD1. The CDR3 is made up of 13 amino acids. V lost 4 bases, J lost 6 bases, and 5 bases stayed unmatched. CDR1 and CDR2 (germline): ENHRY, SYGVKD. This CDR3 reads CAISVGQGDGYTF. As DNA, the CDR3 is TGTGCCATCAGTGTAGGGCAGGGGGATGGCTACACCTTC.

V gene TRBV5-6 combines with J gene TRBJ2-7, with a possible D match to TRBD2 (5 bases). The length of the CDR3 is 14 residues. The V and J ends lost 2 bases and 0 bases respectively, with 9 bases between them. From germline, CDR1 is SGHDT and CDR2 YYEEEE. DNA for the CDR3: TGTGCCAGCAGCTTCGGACTGGTCTCCTACGAGCAGTACTTC. This codes for CASSFGLVSYEQYF.

V is TRBV9 and J is TRBJ2-6; 7 bases map to TRBD1. Germline lookup yields CDR1 SGDLS and CDR2 YYNGEE. Unmatched junction bases numbered 13, after V lost 4 bases and J lost 0 bases. The CDR3 loop spans 19 amino acids. The CDR3 is CASSTSPNRGFSGANVLTF. The CDR3 bases are TGTGCCAGCAGCACTTCCCCGAACAGGGGATTCTCTGGGGCCAACGTCCTGACTTTC.

V is TRBV7-8 and J is TRBJ2-5; 8 positions match TRBD1. This CDR3 region has 16 residues. Germline-derived CDR1 and CDR2 are SGHVS and FQNEAQ. With V trimmed by 4 bases and J by 4 bases, 11 bases remained unmatched. CDR3 amino acids: CASSSDRARASETQYF. CDR3 bases: TGTGCCAGCAGCTCGGACAGGGCTAGGGCTTCAGAGACCCAGTACTTC.

V and J are TRBV3-1 (or the pseudogene TRBV3-2) and TRBJ2-5, with 12 bases matching TRBD2. The CDR3 extends over 17 amino acids. Per germline, CDR1 LGHDT and CDR2 YNNKEL (reference sequence). V trimming: 1 base; J trimming: 4 bases; junction bases outside the gene matches: 7. The CDR3 region is CASSQGASGGAGETQYF. The CDR3 DNA sequence: TGTGCCAGCAGCCAAGGGGCTAGCGGGGGGGCAGGAGAGACCCAGTACTTC.

In this sample, this clone turned up a few times. V and J are TRBV30 and TRBJ1-1; D not resolved. Germline V gene data show CDR1 as GTSNPN and CDR2 as SVGIG (reference sequence). Trimming removed 3 bases from V and 3 bases from J, with 5 bases in between. There are 11 residues in the CDR3. The CDR3 DNA follows: TGTGCCTGGAGCAGGTACACTGAAGCTTTCTTT. It codes for CAWSRYTEAFF.

The chain links TRBV13 to TRBJ1-1; 9 bases line up with TRBD1. This CDR3 is built from 16 residues. Trimming took 5 bases from V and 3 from J; bases not matched to a gene: 10. The germline CDR1 and CDR2 sequences are PRHDT and FYEKMQ (reference sequence). The CDR3: CASSPGQGTMHTEAFF. For the CDR3, the DNA is TGTGCCAGCAGCCCGGGACAGGGTACTATGCACACTGAAGCTTTCTTT.

The rearrangement joins TRBV18 to TRBJ2-2; TRBD2 matches at 11 bases. V shed 1 base, J shed 4 bases, and the junction held 8 bases outside the gene matches. CDR3 length: 18 residues. The germline V gene has CDR1 KGHSH and CDR2 LQKENI. CDR3 DNA sequence: TGTGCCAGCTCACCACGGACACTAGCGGGAGACTCCACCGGGGAGCTGTTTTTT. Translating gives CASSPRTLAGDSTGELFF. Variable domain in full (rest from reference TRBV18 and TRBJ2-2): NAGVMQNPRHLVRRRGQEARLRCSPMKGHSHVYWYRQLPEEGLKFMVYLQKENIIDESGMPKERFSAEFPKEGPSILRIQQVVRGDSAAYFCASSPRTLAGDSTGELFFGEGSRLTVL.

The chain employs TRBV9 and TRBJ2-2; TRBD2 agrees at 7 bases. Looked up from germline, CDR1 is SGDLS and CDR2 is YYNGEE. This CDR3 is built from 16 residues. The V segment lost 1 base and the J segment 4 bases; nucleotides outside the gene matches: 7. This CDR3 reads CASSVRGGGSTGELFF. As DNA, the CDR3 is TGTGCCAGCAGCGTAAGAGGCGGGGGAAGCACCGGGGAGCTGTTTTTT.

This clone was seen once. J is TRBJ2-7 and V is TRBV4-2; the D gene is possibly TRBD2 (6 bases). Germline V CDR1 and CDR2: LGHNA, YNFKEQ. Trimming removed 1 base from V and 7 bases from J, with 17 bases in between. The CDR3 runs 15 residues. CDR3 sequence (DNA): TGTGCCAGCAGCCAAGTGATCGTAGCGGCGGGGGAGCAGTACTTC. It is translated as CASSQVIVAAGEQYF.

This chain links TRBV5-1 with TRBJ2-7, with a tentative D call TRBD2 (6 bases). V was trimmed by 0 bases and J by 3 bases, leaving 7 bases between them. This CDR3 spans 13 amino acids. Germline V lookup: CDR1 SGHRS, CDR2 YFSETQ. The CDR3 sequence is CASSLEDYYEQYF. CDR3 nucleotide sequence: TGCGCCAGCAGCTTGGAGGACTACTACGAGCAGTACTTC.

The rearrangement joins TRBV24-1 to TRBJ1-5, with 7 bases matching TRBD1. This CDR3 is 14 amino acids long. Losses at the gene ends were 5 bases for V and 2 bases for J; bases not matched to a gene: 2. Looked up from germline, CDR1 is KGHDR and CDR2 is SFDVKD. The CDR3 here is CATSAGGRNQPQHF. In nucleotides, the CDR3 is TGTGCCACCAGTGCAGGGGGACGCAATCAGCCCCAGCATTTT.